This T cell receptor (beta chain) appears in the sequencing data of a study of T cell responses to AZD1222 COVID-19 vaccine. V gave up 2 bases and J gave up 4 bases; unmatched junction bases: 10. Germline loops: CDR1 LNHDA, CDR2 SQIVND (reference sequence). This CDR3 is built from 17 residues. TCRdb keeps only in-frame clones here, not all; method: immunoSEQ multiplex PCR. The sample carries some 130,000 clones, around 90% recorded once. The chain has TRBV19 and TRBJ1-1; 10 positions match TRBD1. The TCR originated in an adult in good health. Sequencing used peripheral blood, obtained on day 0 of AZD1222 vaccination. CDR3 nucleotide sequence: TGTGCCAGTAGTATACGGGACAGGGGCCCATTTGGCACTGAAGCTTTCTTT. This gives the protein CASSIRDRGPFGTEAFF. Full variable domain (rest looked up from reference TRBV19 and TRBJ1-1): DGGITQSPKYLFRKEGQNVTLSCEQNLNHDAMYWYRQDPGQGLRLIYYSQIVNDFQKGDIAEGYSVSREKKESFPLTVTSAQKNPTAFYLCASSIRDRGPFGTEAFFGQGTRLTVV.